Detailed here is one TCR beta chain. What it binds is not known. The data derive from a study of identifying expanded T cells in peripheral blood. Regarding the study as a whole: Clone count variance between approximately 2-week samples rose with total template count. Over approximately two and four weeks, about 15 and 19 clones changed, versus roughly 1.1 between replicates.

Germline lookup yields CDR1 MNHEY and CDR2 SVGAGI. CDR3 length: 14 residues. The V end lost 4 bases, the J end lost 7 bases, and 17 bases lay between the germline ends. Data came from immunoSEQ multiplex PCR; TCRdb stores just in-frame clones and leaves some out. In the table there are 90,000 to 120,000 clones, about 89% of which are singletons. No infections or other immune events were documented during collection. The chain links TRBV6-5 to TRBJ2-7, with a tentative D call TRBD1 (6 bases). Sequencing was done on a sample of blood. The clonotype originates from a person aged 18-69 years in good health. The CDR3 DNA follows: TGTGCCAGCAGTTCTCCAGGGGCATCGGAAGAGCAGTACTTC. Translated: CASSSPGASEEQYF.